The 14 T cell receptor beta chains below were found in one sample sequenced in a study of shared T cell receptors in the human thymus. Some clones are missing from TCRdb's copy, which holds only in-frame ones; the method was immunoSEQ multiplex PCR. The table shows roughly 500,000 clones, with 78% occurring only once. These data were likewise used in another study, on human thymus T cells.

The sample was thymocytes. Receptors were obtained from a boy younger than two with a congenital heart defect.

The V call is TRBV5-1, the J call TRBJ2-7, with TRBD1 as a possible D gene (6 bases). CDR3 length: 13 amino acids. V was pared by 5 bases and J by 4 bases, with 13 bases between. The germline V gene has CDR1 SGHRS and CDR2 YFSETQ. The DNA for the CDR3 is TGCGCCAGCAGGGACAGTGTAAGTTACGAGCAGTACTTC. The encoded protein is CASRDSVSYEQYF.

This rearrangement joins TRBV4-1 to TRBJ2-2; the match to TRBD2 covers 10 bases. J was trimmed by 5 bases and V by 1 base; bases with no gene match: 10. There are 18 residues in the CDR3. CDR1 is MGHRA, CDR2 YSYEKL, per germline. The CDR3 is CASSQGMNTSGKTGELFF. The CDR3 DNA reads TGCGCCAGCAGCCAAGGAATGAATACTAGCGGGAAAACCGGGGAGCTGTTTTTT.

This chain uses TRBV11-2 with TRBJ2-7; 7 bases fit TRBD2. V was pared by 0 bases and J by 1 base, with 3 bases of the junction left unmatched. This CDR3 has 15 amino acids. Germline loops: CDR1 SGHAT, CDR2 FQNNGV. In DNA form, the CDR3 reads TGTGCCAGCAGCTTAGAGGGGGGGTTTTCCTACGAGCAGTACTTC. Protein product: CASSLEGGFSYEQYF.

The chain couples TRBV4-2 to TRBJ2-7, with 10 bases that match TRBD2. Germline-derived CDR1 and CDR2 are LGHNA and YNFKEQ. V lost 0 bases and J lost 7; bases outside the gene matches: 9. This CDR3 spans 16 amino acids. The CDR3 reads CASSQDLASGRREQYF. The CDR3 nucleotides are TGTGCCAGCAGCCAAGATCTTGCTAGCGGGAGAAGGGAGCAGTACTTC.

This clone showed up just a few times. The rearrangement joins TRBV5-1 to TRBJ2-3, with D perhaps matching TRBD1 (6 bases). The V and J ends lost 3 bases and 4 bases respectively, with 15 bases between them. The CDR3 spans 15 residues. Germline CDR1 and CDR2: SGHRS and YFSETQ. The CDR3 loop reads CASSSPGQWSDTQYF. The CDR3 DNA sequence: TGCGCCAGCAGCTCACCGGGACAATGGTCAGATACGCAGTATTTT.

The chain is built from TRBV18 and TRBJ2-1, with 12 bases aligning to TRBD2. The CDR3 is made up of 17 amino acids. Trimming cost V 2 bases and J 3 bases; bases outside gene matches: 5. The germline CDR1 and CDR2 sequences are KGHSH and LQKENI. The CDR3 loop is CASSPAGLAGFYNEQFF. The CDR3 bases are TGTGCCAGCTCACCAGCGGGACTAGCGGGTTTCTACAATGAGCAGTTCTTC. The entire variable domain, with the rest obtained from reference TRBV18 and TRBJ2-1, is as follows: NAGVMQNPRHLVRRRGQEARLRCSPMKGHSHVYWYRQLPEEGLKFMVYLQKENIIDESGMPKERFSAEFPKEGPSILRIQQVVRGDSAAYFCASSPAGLAGFYNEQFFGPGTRLTVL.

This clone was found once. The chain couples TRBV4-3 to TRBJ1-5; 10 bases fit TRBD1. Germline lookup yields CDR1 LGHNA and CDR2 YSLEER. V shed 1 base and J 0 bases; nucleotides not matched to a gene: 12. The CDR3 spans 20 residues. The CDR3 reads CASSQVFGTGETSSNQPQHF. The CDR3 bases are TGCGCCAGCAGCCAAGTTTTCGGGACAGGGGAAACTTCTAGCAATCAGCCCCAGCATTTT.

The chain employs TRBV7-9 and TRBJ2-7, with 8 bases fitting TRBD1. V shed 5 bases, J shed 3 bases, and the junction held 6 bases outside the gene matches. CDR1 and CDR2 from the germline V gene are SEHNR and FQNEAQ (reference sequence). The CDR3 covers 14 residues. This CDR3 is CASSPGQEIYEQYF. In DNA form, the CDR3 reads TGTGCCAGCAGCCCGGGACAGGAGATCTACGAGCAGTACTTC.

The rearrangement joins TRBV25-1 to TRBJ2-7; D is perhaps TRBD2 (6 bases). The germline CDR1 and CDR2 sequences are MGHDK and SYGVNS. Trimming took 1 base from V and 5 from J, leaving 18 bases between them. The CDR3 has 16 residues. CDR3 amino acids: CASSECRGGPSDEQYF. CDR3 DNA: TGTGCCAGCAGTGAATGTCGGGGAGGACCCAGTGACGAGCAGTACTTC.

The gene calls are TRBV30 and TRBJ2-1, with D unclear. The CDR3 consists of 16 residues. From germline, CDR1 is GTSNPN and CDR2 SVGIG (reference sequence). Trimming shortened V by 0 bases and J by 0 bases, and 12 bases separated the two germline ends. The CDR3 DNA reads TGTGCCTGGAGTGTACGGTTTCGCGGCTCCTACAATGAGCAGTTCTTC. This encodes CAWSVRFRGSYNEQFF.

This clone was seen a few times. The chain joins TRBV19 to TRBJ1-5; 7 nucleotides align to TRBD1. Germline V gives CDR1 LNHDA, CDR2 SQIVND (reference sequence). The CDR3 is made up of 13 amino acids. Germline trimming cut 6 bases from V and 7 bases from J; bases unmatched to any gene: 6. CDR3: CASRDRVGQPQHF. Written as DNA, the CDR3 is TGTGCCAGTAGAGACAGGGTGGGGCAGCCCCAGCATTTT.

The J gene is TRBJ2-2, the V gene TRBV30; D is ambiguous. The germline V and J ends were trimmed by 3 bases and 0 bases, with 14 bases remaining between them. Germline V gives CDR1 GTSNPN, CDR2 SVGIG (reference sequence). The CDR3 extends over 16 amino acids. The DNA for the CDR3 is TGTGCCTGGAGGACCCCAGGTTGTCCGAACACCGGGGAGCTGTTTTTT. Translated, it gives CAWRTPGCPNTGELFF.

CDR3 sequence reads: CASSSYRGRIYEQYF. The CDR3 DNA reads as TGTGCCAGCAGCTCATACAGGGGGCGAATCTACGAGCAGTACTTC. The V gene is TRBV11-2, the J gene TRBJ2-7; 9 positions match TRBD1. The CDR3 has 15 amino acids. The V gene end was trimmed by 4 bases and the J gene end by 3 bases; junction bases not matched to a gene: 7. Germline CDR1 reads SGHAT; CDR2 reads FQNNGV.

The chain links TRBV28 to TRBJ2-3, with D unclear. With 1 base removed from V and 6 bases from J, the gap between germline ends came to 14 bases. This CDR3 is 15 amino acids long. CDR1 and CDR2 (germline): MDHEN, SYDVKM. The CDR3 is CASSLFPFQEDTQYF. The CDR3, as DNA: TGTGCCAGCAGTTTATTCCCCTTTCAAGAGGATACGCAGTATTTT.